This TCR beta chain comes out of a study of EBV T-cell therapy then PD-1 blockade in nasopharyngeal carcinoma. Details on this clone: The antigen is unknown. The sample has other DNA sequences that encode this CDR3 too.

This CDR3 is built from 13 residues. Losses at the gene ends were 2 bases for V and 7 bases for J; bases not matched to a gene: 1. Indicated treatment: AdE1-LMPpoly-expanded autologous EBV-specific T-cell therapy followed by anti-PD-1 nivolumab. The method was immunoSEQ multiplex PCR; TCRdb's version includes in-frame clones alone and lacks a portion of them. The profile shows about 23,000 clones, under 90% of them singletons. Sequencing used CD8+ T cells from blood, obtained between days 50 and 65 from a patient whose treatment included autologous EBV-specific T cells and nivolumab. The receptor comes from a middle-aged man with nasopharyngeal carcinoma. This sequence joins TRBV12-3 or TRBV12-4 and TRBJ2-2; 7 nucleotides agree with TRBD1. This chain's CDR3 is CASSLRQGGELFF. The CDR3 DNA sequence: TGTGCCAGCAGTTTAAGACAGGGCGGGGAGCTGTTTTTT.